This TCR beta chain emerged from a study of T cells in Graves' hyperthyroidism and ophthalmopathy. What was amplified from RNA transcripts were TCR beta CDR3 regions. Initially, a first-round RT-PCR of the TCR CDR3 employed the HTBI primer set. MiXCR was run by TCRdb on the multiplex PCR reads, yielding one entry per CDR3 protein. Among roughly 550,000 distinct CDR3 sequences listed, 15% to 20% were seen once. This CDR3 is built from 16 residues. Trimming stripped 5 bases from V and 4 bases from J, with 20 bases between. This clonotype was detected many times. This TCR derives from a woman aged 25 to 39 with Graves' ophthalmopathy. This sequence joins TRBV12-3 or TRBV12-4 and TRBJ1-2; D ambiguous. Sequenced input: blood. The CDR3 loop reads CASSLLRLAHSYGYTF. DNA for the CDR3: TGTGCCAGCAGTCTTCTTAGATTGGCCCATAGCTATGGCTACACCTTC.